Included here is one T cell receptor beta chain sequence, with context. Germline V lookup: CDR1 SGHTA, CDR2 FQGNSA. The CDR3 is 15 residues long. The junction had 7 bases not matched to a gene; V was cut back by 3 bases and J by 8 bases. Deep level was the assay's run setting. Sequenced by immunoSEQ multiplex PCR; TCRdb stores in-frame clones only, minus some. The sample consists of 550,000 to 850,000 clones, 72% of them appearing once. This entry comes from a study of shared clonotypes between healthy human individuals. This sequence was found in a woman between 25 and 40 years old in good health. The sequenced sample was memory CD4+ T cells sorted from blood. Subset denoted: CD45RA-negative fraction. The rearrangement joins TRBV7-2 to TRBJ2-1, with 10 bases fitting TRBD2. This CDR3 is CASSFGLAEADEQFF. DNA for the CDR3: TGTGCCAGCAGCTTTGGACTAGCGGAGGCGGATGAGCAGTTCTTC.